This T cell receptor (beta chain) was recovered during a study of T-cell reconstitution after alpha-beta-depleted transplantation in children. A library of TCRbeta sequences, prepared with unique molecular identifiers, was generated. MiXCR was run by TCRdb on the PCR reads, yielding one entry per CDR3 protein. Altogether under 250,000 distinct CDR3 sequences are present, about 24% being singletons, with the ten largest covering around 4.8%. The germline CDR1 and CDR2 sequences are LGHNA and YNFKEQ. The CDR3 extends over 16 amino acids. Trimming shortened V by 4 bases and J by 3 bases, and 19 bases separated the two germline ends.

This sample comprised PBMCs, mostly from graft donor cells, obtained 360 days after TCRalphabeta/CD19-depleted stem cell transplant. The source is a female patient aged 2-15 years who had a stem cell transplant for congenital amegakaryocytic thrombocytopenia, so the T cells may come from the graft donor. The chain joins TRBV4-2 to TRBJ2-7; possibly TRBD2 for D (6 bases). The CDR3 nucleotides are TGTGCCAGCAGCCTCCCCTCCAGCGGAGGGTACTACGAGCAGTACTTC. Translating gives CASSLPSSGGYYEQYF.